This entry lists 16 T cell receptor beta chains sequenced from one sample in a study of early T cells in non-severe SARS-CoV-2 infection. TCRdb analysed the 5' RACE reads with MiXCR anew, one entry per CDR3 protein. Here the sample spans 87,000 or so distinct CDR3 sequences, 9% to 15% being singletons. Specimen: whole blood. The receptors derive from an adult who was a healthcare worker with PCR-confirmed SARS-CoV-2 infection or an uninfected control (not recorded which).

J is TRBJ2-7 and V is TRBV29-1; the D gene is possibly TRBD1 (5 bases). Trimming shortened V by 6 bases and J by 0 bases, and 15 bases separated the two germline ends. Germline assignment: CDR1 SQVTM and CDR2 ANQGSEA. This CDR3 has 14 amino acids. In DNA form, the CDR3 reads TGCAGCGTCAATCAGGGCTCAGGCTCCTACGAGCAGTACTTC. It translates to CSVNQGSGSYEQYF.

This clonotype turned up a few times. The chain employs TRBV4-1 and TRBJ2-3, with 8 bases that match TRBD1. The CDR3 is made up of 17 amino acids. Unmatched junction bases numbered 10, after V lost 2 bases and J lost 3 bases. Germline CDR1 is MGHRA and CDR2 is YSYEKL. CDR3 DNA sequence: TGCGCCAGCAGCCAAACAAGGACAGGGAGTGGGACAGATACGCAGTATTTT. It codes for CASSQTRTGSGTDTQYF.

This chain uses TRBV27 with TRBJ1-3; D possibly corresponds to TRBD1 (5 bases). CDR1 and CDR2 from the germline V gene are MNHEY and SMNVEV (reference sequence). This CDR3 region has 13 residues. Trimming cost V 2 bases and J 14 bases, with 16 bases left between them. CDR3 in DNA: TGTGCCAGCAGTTTAAAATCCGGGTCGGGGCTATATTTT. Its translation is CASSLKSGSGLYF.

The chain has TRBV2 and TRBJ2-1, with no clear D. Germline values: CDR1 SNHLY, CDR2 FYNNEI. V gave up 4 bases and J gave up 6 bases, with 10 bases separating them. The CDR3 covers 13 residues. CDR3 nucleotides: TGTGCCAGCAGTGTTTCCCTCCTCAATGAGCAGTTCTTC. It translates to CASSVSLLNEQFF.

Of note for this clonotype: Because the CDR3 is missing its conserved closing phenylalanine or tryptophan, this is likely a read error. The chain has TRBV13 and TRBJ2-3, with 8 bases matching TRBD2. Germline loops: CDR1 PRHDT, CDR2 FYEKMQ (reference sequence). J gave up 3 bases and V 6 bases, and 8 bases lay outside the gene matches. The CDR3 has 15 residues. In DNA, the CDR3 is TGTGCCAGCAGTTCCAGCGGGAGTTTTACAGATACGCAGTATTTA. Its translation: CASSSSGSFTDTQYL.

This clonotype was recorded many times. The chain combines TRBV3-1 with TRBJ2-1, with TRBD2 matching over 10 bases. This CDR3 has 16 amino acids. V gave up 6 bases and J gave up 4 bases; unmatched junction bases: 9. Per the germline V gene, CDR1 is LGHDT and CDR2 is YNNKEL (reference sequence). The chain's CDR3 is CASSRSGTSVYNEQFF. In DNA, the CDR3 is TGTGCCAGCAGTCGTTCCGGGACTAGCGTTTACAATGAGCAGTTCTTC.

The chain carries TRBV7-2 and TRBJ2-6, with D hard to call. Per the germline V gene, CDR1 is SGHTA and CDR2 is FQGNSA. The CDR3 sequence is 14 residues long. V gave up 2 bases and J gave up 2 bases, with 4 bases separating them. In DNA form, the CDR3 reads TGTGCCAGCAGCTTAAACCCTGGGGCCAACGTCCTGACTTTC. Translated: CASSLNPGANVLTF.

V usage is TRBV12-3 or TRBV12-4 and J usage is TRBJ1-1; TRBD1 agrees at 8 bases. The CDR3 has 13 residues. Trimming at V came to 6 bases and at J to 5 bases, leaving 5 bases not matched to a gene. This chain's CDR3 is CASSRGQGTEAFF. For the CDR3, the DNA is TGTGCCAGCAGCCGCGGACAGGGAACTGAAGCTTTCTTT.

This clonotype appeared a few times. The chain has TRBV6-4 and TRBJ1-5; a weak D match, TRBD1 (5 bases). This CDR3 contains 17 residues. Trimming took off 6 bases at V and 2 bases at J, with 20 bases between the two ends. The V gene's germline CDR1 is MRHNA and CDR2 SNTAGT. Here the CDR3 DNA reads TGTGCCAGCAGAAGCCAGGGACGAGGTGGGCGCAATCAGCCCCAGCATTTT. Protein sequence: CASRSQGRGGRNQPQHF.

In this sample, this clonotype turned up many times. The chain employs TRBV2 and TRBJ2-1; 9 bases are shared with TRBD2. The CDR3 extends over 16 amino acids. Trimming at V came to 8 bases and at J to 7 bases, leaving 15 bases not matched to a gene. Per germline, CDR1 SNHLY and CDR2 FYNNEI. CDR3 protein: CASWVDLAGGENEQFF. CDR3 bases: TGTGCCAGCTGGGTAGACCTTGCGGGAGGGGAAAATGAGCAGTTCTTC.

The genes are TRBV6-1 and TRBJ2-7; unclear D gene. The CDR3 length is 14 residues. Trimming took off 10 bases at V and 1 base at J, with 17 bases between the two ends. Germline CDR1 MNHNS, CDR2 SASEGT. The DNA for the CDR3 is TGTGCCACCGTTGTTGATAGCTGGTCCTACGAGCAGTACTTC. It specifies CATVVDSWSYEQYF.

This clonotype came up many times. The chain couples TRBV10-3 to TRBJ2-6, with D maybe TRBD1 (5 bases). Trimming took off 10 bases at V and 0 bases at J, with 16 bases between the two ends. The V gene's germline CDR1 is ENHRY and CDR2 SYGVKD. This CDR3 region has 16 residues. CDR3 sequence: CATTRVLPSGANVLTF. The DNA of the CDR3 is TGTGCCACCACCAGGGTGCTCCCCTCTGGGGCCAACGTCCTGACTTTC.

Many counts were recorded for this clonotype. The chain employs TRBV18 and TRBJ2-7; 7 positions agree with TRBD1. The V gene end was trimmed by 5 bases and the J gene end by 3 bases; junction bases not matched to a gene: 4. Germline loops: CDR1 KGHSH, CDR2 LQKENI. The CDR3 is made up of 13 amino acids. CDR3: CASSTGQNYEQYF. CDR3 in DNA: TGTGCCAGCTCAACGGGACAGAACTACGAGCAGTACTTC.

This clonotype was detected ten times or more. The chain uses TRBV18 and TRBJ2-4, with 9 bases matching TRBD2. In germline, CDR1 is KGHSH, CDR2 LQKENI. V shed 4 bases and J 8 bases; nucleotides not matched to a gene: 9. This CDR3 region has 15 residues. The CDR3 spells CASSLGLAGEDIQYF. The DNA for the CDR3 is TGTGCCAGCTCACTGGGGTTAGCGGGAGAGGACATTCAGTACTTC.

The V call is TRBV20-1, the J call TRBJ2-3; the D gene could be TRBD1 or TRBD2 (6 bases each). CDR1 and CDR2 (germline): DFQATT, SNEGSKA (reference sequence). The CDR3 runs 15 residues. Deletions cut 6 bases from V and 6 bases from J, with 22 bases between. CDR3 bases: TGCAGTGCCCAGGAGGGGGGAGGTCTTGGGGATACGCAGTATTTT. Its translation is CSAQEGGGLGDTQYF.

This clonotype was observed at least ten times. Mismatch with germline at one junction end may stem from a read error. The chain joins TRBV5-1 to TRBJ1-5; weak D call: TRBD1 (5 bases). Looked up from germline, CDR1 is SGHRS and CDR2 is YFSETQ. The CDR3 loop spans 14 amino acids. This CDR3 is CASSLDSSNQPQHF. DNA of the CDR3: TGTGCCAGTAGTCTCGACAGTTCCAATCAGCCCCAGCATTTT.